The rows below give T cell receptor beta chains drawn from one sample of a study of control samples from healthy donors and cancer patients. Sequencing was performed with immunoSEQ multiplex PCR; in TCRdb, only in-frame clones are kept and a portion is missing. This repertoire shows 150,000 to 200,000 clones, approximately 90% found once; its top ten account for over 1.1%. Material: blood. The receptors derive from a man aged 25-45 years in good health. CDR3s include the opening cysteine and the closing phenylalanine or tryptophan. Each record gives: J gene, D gene, V gene, clone size, CDR3 DNA, CDR3 protein. A D gene is named only where the DNA matches it firmly. A row's size may be missing; if present it is once, few, many or a size class.

TRBJ1-4 NA TRBV4-1 NA TGCGCCAGCAGCCAATTCCAGAATAATGAAAAACTGTTTTTT CASSQFQNNEKLFF
TRBJ1-1 TRBD1 TRBV24-1 NA TGTGCCACCAGGGACAGGGGCTACACTGAAGCTTTCTTT CATRDRGYTEAFF
TRBJ1-2 TRBD1 TRBV5-4 NA TGTGCCAGCAGCTCCGGGGAGACAGGGAACTATGGCTACACCTTC CASSSGETGNYGYTF
TRBJ2-5 NA TRBV6-1 NA TGTGCCAGCAGTGATACAGGCTCCGTGGTGACCCAGTACTTC CASSDTGSVVTQYF
TRBJ1-2 TRBD1 TRBV4-3 NA TGCGCCAGCAGCCAGGACAACAGGGGCCTGACTAACTATGGCTACACCTTC CASSQDNRGLTNYGYTF
TRBJ2-3 NA TRBV5-1 NA TGCGCCAGCAGCCTAATCCGGGGCGGCACAGATACGCAGTATTTT CASSLIRGGTDTQYF
TRBJ1-3 NA TRBV2 NA TGTGCCAGCAGTCCCGTCGGCAGGGATCGAGGAAACACCATATATTTT CASSPVGRDRGNTIYF
TRBJ1-3 NA TRBV19 NA TGTGCCACGGGGATTCGTGGAAACACCATATATTTT CATGIRGNTIYF
TRBJ2-5 NA TRBV7-2 NA TGTGCCAGCAGCTTATCAGTCGGCGGGGAACAAGAGACCCAGTACTTC CASSLSVGGEQETQYF
TRBJ2-7 NA TRBV9 NA TGTGCCAGCAGCGTAGAGCAGAGCTCCTACGAGCAGTACTTC CASSVEQSSYEQYF
TRBJ2-7 TRBD2 TRBV7-2 NA TGTGCCAGCAGCCCTCCGGGAGGCAGGCCTAACGAGCAGTACTTC CASSPPGGRPNEQYF
TRBJ1-1 NA TRBV25-1 NA TGTGCCAGCAGTGGGGCCCAAGGGAGGACTGAAGCTTTCTTT CASSGAQGRTEAFF
TRBJ2-7 NA TRBV4-1 NA TGCGCCAGCAGCCAAGATCATTTTTCCTACGAGCAGTACTTC CASSQDHFSYEQYF
TRBJ1-5 TRBD1 TRBV19 NA TGTGCCAGTACCCCTAAGGGGGCGAGCAATCAGCCCCAGCATTTT CASTPKGASNQPQHF
TRBJ1-2 NA TRBV5-4 few TGTGCCAGCAGCCCCTCCGGACAGAACTATGGCTACACCTTC CASSPSGQNYGYTF
TRBJ1-2 NA TRBV5-1 NA TGCGCCAGCAGTGAGCCTGGAGGGAATGGCTACACCTTC CASSEPGGNGYTF
TRBJ1-2 TRBD1 TRBV5-6 NA TGTGCCAGCAGTTCCCGGGACAGGGGGGCGGGCTACACCTTC CASSSRDRGAGYTF
TRBJ1-1 NA TRBV27 NA TGTGCCAGCAGTTTAAGAGGGAACACTGAAGCTTTCTTT CASSLRGNTEAFF
TRBJ1-1 NA TRBV7-2 NA TGTGCCAGCAGCTTAGGGGTTGTAGGGACTGAAGCTTTCTTT CASSLGVVGTEAFF
TRBJ2-5 NA TRBV10-1 NA TGCGCCAGCAGCCACCCGGGGCAGGCGCAAGAGACCCAGTACTTC CASSHPGQAQETQYF
TRBJ1-2 NA TRBV27 NA TGTGCCAGCAGCCTACTCAGGGGCCCTAACCTGTACGGCTACACCTTC CASSLLRGPNLYGYTF
TRBJ1-3 TRBD1 TRBV5-4 NA TGTGCCAGCAGTACGACAGGGGTCGGTGGGAACACCATATATTTT CASSTTGVGGNTIYF
TRBJ2-3 TRBD2 TRBV27 NA TGTGCCAGCAGTTTCAGGGCGGGAGCTCGCACAGATACGCAGTATTTT CASSFRAGARTDTQYF
TRBJ1-5 NA TRBV12-2 few TGTGCAAGTCGCTTAGAGCAGGGGAATCAGCCCCAGCATTTT CASRLEQGNQPQHF
TRBJ2-7 NA TRBV7-9 NA TGTGCCAGCAGCATGACTAGCTCCTACGAGCAGTACTTC CASSMTSSYEQYF
TRBJ1-4 NA TRBV2 NA TGTGCCAGCAGCGTTGGGGTGGGGGCTAATGAAAAACTGTTTTTT CASSVGVGANEKLFF
TRBJ2-3 TRBD1 TRBV29-1 NA TGCAGCATGAGAGGACAGGGGGCGGCAGATACGCAGTATTTT CSMRGQGAADTQYF
TRBJ1-4 NA TRBV6-6 once TGTGCCAGCGGGACGAGGGCTGGTGAAAAACTGTTTTTT CASGTRAGEKLFF
TRBJ1-4 TRBD1 TRBV9 NA TGTGCCAGCAGTGTGACAGGGGGCTTGGGTGAAAAACTGTTTTTT CASSVTGGLGEKLFF
TRBJ2-3 NA TRBV7-3 NA TGTGCCAGCACTCACGGGTCGGGCTCAGATACGCAGTATTTT CASTHGSGSDTQYF
TRBJ1-1 NA TRBV11-2 NA TGTGCCAGCAGCTCATTGGAGGGGGTGTTCACTGAAGCTTTCTTT CASSSLEGVFTEAFF
TRBJ1-3 TRBD1 TRBV7-9 NA TGTGCCAGCAGCACACAGGGGCTTGACACCATATATTTT CASSTQGLDTIYF
TRBJ2-5 TRBD2 TRBV19 NA TGTGCCAGTAGTCCGGGGGCCAGCGGGAGGACGGAGACCCAGTACTTC CASSPGASGRTETQYF
TRBJ1-3 NA TRBV24-1 NA TGTGCCACCAGTGAAGGGTACGGAAACACCATATATTTT CATSEGYGNTIYF
TRBJ2-7 TRBD1 TRBV6-2/TRBV6-3 NA TGTGCCAGCAGCGACAGGGGACGGTCGCCCTACGAGCAGTACTTC CASSDRGRSPYEQYF
TRBJ1-1 NA TRBV12-3/TRBV12-4 NA TGTGCCAGCAGTTTCGTCCGGGAAACTGAAGCTTTCTTT CASSFVRETEAFF
TRBJ1-6 NA TRBV7-2 NA TGTGCCAGCAGCTTAATCAGGGGAGGGAGTTCACCCCTCCACTTT CASSLIRGGSSPLHF
TRBJ1-2 NA TRBV4-3 once TGCGCCAGCAGCCAATACGGGGCGTACGATGGCTACACCTTC CASSQYGAYDGYTF
TRBJ2-7 NA TRBV2 NA TGTGCCAGCAGTGAAGGGCCGGGCCCCTACGAGCAGTACTTC CASSEGPGPYEQYF
TRBJ1-4 NA TRBV6-6 NA TGTGCCAGCAGTTATTGGGGCGCTAATGAAAAACTGTTTTTT CASSYWGANEKLFF
TRBJ2-3 NA TRBV5-1 NA TGCGCCAGCCGAGGGGGGAATACGCAGTATTTT CASRGGNTQYF
TRBJ1-4 NA TRBV2 NA TGTGCCAGCAGTGAATTGGAGACTACTAATGAAAAACTGTTTTTT CASSELETTNEKLFF
TRBJ2-3 TRBD2 TRBV7-2 NA TGTGCCAGCAGCTTAGAGCAGCGGGGCCCTGAAACAGATACGCAGTATTTT CASSLEQRGPETDTQYF
TRBJ2-5 TRBD2 TRBV5-1 NA TGCGCCAGCAGCTTGGGCAGGACTAGCGGGGAAGTCGGGGAGACCCAGTACTTC CASSLGRTSGEVGETQYF
TRBJ1-3 NA TRBV6-6 NA TGTGCCAGCAGTCAAACCCATTTCTCCACAGGGTACGGAAACACCATATATTTT CASSQTHFSTGYGNTIYF
TRBJ1-2 NA TRBV12-3/TRBV12-4 NA TGTGCCAGCAGTTACCAGCCCAACTATGGCTACACCTTC CASSYQPNYGYTF
TRBJ1-1 NA TRBV7-6 NA TGTGCCAGCAGCCCCCTTAGGGGGAACACCGAATACTCTGAAGCTTTCTTT CASSPLRGNTEYSEAFF
TRBJ1-1 NA TRBV11-1 NA TGTGCCAGCAGTCGAGGGTACGCTGAAGCTTTCTTT CASSRGYAEAFF
TRBJ2-2 TRBD1 TRBV19 NA TGTGCCAGTAGTGTAAGACAGGGTTGGTCCGGGGAGCTGTTTTTT CASSVRQGWSGELFF
TRBJ1-1 NA TRBV5-4 NA TGTGCCAGCAGCTTGAAGGGTCCGAACACTGAAGCTTTCTTT CASSLKGPNTEAFF